The rows below give T cell receptor beta chains drawn from one sample of a study of shared clonotypes between healthy human individuals. Profiled with immunoSEQ multiplex PCR; TCRdb holds only in-frame clones, not every one. The sample records around 1.1 million clones, 60% to 85% being singletons. Sequenced: memory CD4+ T cells from PBMCs. Receptors were obtained from a man aged 18-30 years in good health. Some clones in this sample may be carry-over from other donors' samples. Each CDR3 is given with its conserved first and last residue. A D gene is named only where the DNA matches it firmly. Clone size, where shown, is once, few, many, or a class for clones that have expanded.

d_gene	v_gene	j_gene	abundance	CDR3aa	CDR3nt
-	TRBV19	TRBJ1-2	few	CASSFTANYGYTF	TGTGCCAGTAGCTTCACAGCGAACTATGGCTACACCTTC
TRBD1	TRBV5-1	TRBJ1-4	-	CASGHVQGGEKLFF	TGCGCCAGCGGCCATGTACAGGGGGGTGAAAAACTGTTTTTT
-	TRBV5-6	TRBJ2-7	-	CASSGTGRTYEQYF	TGTGCCAGCAGCGGAACAGGGAGAACCTACGAGCAGTACTTC
-	TRBV28	TRBJ1-1	-	CASSWTSNTEAFF	TGTGCCAGCAGCTGGACATCGAACACTGAAGCTTTCTTT
TRBD1	TRBV10-3	TRBJ2-7	few	CAMQETGGYEQYF	TGTGCCATGCAGGAGACAGGGGGCTACGAGCAGTACTTC
-	TRBV6-1	TRBJ2-2	-	CASSEAHLYTGELFF	TGTGCCAGCAGTGAAGCGCATCTCTACACCGGGGAGCTGTTTTTT
TRBD1	TRBV30	TRBJ1-6	few	CAWTLGDRDNSPLHF	TGTGCCTGGACCCTTGGGGACAGGGACAATTCACCCCTCCACTTT
-	TRBV28	TRBJ2-7	-	CASSLRGYEQYF	TGTGCCAGCAGTTTACGCGGCTACGAGCAGTACTTC
TRBD2	TRBV19	TRBJ2-1	-	CASSMTRWTSGSVNEQFF	TGTGCCAGTAGTATGACCCGATGGACTAGCGGGAGTGTAAATGAGCAGTTCTTC
-	TRBV30	TRBJ1-1	few	CAWSPQRGSEAFF	TGTGCCTGGAGTCCCCAACGCGGGTCTGAAGCTTTCTTT
-	TRBV5-1	TRBJ1-1	-	CASSRTQGSPNTEAFF	TGCGCCAGCAGCCGAACCCAGGGAAGCCCCAACACTGAAGCTTTCTTT
-	TRBV4-3	TRBJ1-1	-	CASSQDPARGAFF	TGCGCCAGCAGCCAAGACCCTGCCAGGGGAGCTTTCTTT
-	TRBV18	TRBJ1-2	once	CASSSSALLSGYTF	TGTGCCAGCTCCTCATCGGCTCTACTAAGCGGCTACACCTTC
-	TRBV5-1	TRBJ1-4	-	CASSLGTNSNVEKLFF	TGCGCCAGCAGCTTGGGGACAAACTCTAATGTAGAAAAACTGTTTTTT
-	TRBV9	TRBJ2-1	-	CASSVSDSAAYNEQFF	TGTGCCAGCAGCGTCTCCGATAGCGCGGCCTACAATGAGCAGTTCTTC
-	TRBV11-2	TRBJ2-2	few	CASSLYRVAGELFF	TGTGCCAGCAGCTTATACAGGGTTGCCGGGGAGCTGTTTTTT
TRBD1	TRBV7-3	TRBJ2-3	once	CASSLLGQGWDTQYF	TGTGCCAGCAGCTTATTGGGACAGGGTTGGGATACGCAGTATTTT
-	TRBV9	TRBJ2-5	-	CASSGAIGTQYF	TGTGCCAGCAGCGGGGCCATTGGGACCCAGTACTTC
-	TRBV19	TRBJ1-5	-	CASSILRNFNQPQHF	TGTGCCAGTAGTATTCTACGGAACTTCAATCAGCCCCAGCATTTT
-	TRBV7-2	TRBJ2-1	-	CASSLLSSVNEQFF	TGTGCCAGCAGCTTATTAAGTAGCGTCAATGAGCAGTTCTTC
-	TRBV7-3	TRBJ2-2	-	CASSPGAVTGELFF	TGTGCCAGCAGCCCCGGTGCTGTCACCGGGGAGCTGTTTTTT
TRBD1	TRBV9	TRBJ1-2	-	CASSAGQGARGYTF	TGTGCCAGCAGCGCTGGACAGGGGGCGAGAGGCTACACCTTC
-	TRBV29-1	TRBJ1-5	once	CSVHGGGNQPQHF	TGCAGCGTTCATGGGGGGGGCAATCAGCCCCAGCATTTT
TRBD2	TRBV28	TRBJ2-7	-	CAIKQTSGSRYEQYF	TGTGCCATCAAACAAACTAGCGGGAGTCGGTACGAGCAGTACTTC
TRBD2	TRBV30	TRBJ2-2	-	CAWTKLARYTGELFF	TGTGCCTGGACCAAACTAGCGAGATACACCGGGGAGCTGTTTTTT
-	TRBV7-7	TRBJ1-4	few	CASSLRPSGEKLFF	TGTGCCAGCAGCTTACGCCCTTCGGGTGAAAAACTGTTTTTT
TRBD2	TRBV4-2	TRBJ2-3	once	CASSQEGQGGGTDTQYF	TGTGCCAGCAGCCAAGAAGGTCAAGGCGGGGGGACAGATACGCAGTATTTT
-	TRBV6-1	TRBJ2-3	-	CASSEQPVSTDTQYF	TGTGCCAGCAGTGAACAACCAGTTAGCACAGATACGCAGTATTTT
-	TRBV7-9	TRBJ2-5	-	CASSPTETQYF	TGTGCCAGCAGCCCTACGGAGACCCAGTACTTC
-	TRBV19	TRBJ1-2	-	CASTPFPWRPPYSYGYTF	TGTGCCAGTACCCCATTCCCCTGGAGGCCCCCATATAGCTATGGCTACACCTTC
-	TRBV7-9	TRBJ2-7	-	CASSFTAFYEQYF	TGTGCCAGCAGCTTCACAGCTTTCTACGAGCAGTACTTC
-	TRBV28	TRBJ2-5	-	CASSFLGGEEETQYF	TGTGCCAGCAGCTTCTTAGGTGGGGAAGAAGAGACCCAGTACTTC
-	TRBV11-2	TRBJ2-2	-	CASSLGQGFTGELFF	TGTGCCAGCAGCTTAGGGCAGGGGTTCACCGGGGAGCTGTTTTTT